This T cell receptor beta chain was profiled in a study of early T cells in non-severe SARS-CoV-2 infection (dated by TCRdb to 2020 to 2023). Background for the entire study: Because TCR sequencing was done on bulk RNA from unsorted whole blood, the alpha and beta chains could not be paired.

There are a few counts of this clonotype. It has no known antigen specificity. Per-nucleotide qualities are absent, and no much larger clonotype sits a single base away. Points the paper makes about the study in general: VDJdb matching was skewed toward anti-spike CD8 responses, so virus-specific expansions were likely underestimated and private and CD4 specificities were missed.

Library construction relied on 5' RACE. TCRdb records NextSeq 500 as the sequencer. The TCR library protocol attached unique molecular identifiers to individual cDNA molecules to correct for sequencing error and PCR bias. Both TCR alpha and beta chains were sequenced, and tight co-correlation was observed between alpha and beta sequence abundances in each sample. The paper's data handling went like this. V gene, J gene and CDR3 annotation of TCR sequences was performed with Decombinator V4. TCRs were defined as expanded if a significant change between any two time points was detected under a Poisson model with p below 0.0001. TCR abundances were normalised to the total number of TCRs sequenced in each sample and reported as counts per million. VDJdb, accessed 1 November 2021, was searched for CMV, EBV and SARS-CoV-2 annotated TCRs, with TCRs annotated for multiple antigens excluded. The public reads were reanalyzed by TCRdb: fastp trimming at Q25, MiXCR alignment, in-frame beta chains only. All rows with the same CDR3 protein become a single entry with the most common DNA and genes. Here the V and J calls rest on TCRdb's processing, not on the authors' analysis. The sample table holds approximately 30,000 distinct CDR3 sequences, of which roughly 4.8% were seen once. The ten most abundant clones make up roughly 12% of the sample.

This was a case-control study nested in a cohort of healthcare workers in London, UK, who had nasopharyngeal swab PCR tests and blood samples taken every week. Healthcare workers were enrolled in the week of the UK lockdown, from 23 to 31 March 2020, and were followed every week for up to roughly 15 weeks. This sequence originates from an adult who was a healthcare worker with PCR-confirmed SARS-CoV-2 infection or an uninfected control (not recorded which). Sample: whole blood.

The DNA reads TGTGCCAGCAGCCAAGACAGGATGGGTACGCAGTATTTT. The translation is CASSQDRMGTQYF. The sequence joins TRBV3-1 to TRBJ2-3; there is no confident call for the D gene. The junction carries 9 bases between V and J, which are trimmed by 0 bases and 8 bases respectively. As encoded in the germline V gene (reference sequence), CDR1 is LGHDT while CDR2 is YNNKEL. The CDR3 runs 13 residues from the cysteine to the phenylalanine. Only the CDR3 DNA stays, 39 bases, in frame from base 1.